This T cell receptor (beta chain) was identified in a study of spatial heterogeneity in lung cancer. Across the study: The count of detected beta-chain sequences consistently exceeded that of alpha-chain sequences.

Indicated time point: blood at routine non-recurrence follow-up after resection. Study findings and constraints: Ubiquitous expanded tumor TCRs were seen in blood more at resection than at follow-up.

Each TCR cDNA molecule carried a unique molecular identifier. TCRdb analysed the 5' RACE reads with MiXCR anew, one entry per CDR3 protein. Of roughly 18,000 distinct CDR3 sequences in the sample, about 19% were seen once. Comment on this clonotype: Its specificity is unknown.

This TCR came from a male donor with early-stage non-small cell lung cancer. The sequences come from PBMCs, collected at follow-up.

In DNA form, the CDR3 reads TGTGCCATCAGTGAGTCGACAGGGATTGATGGCGACGAGCAGTACTTC. The encoded protein is CAISESTGIDGDEQYF. The chain has TRBV10-3 and TRBJ2-7; 7 bases match TRBD1. The ends lost 0 bases at V and 5 bases at J; junction bases unmatched: 10. CDR1 and CDR2 from the germline V gene are ENHRY and SYGVKD. The CDR3 extends over 16 amino acids.